This T cell receptor (beta chain) emerged from a study of cytomegalovirus exposure and HLA in healthy donors. Study-wide results and caveats: In a later analysis, TCR beta V- and J-gene trimming was associated with a missense DCLRE1C variant. Presence/absence analyses supposed approximately even sequencing depth among donors. What was likely a sequencing artifact was a cluster of highly shared sequence variants.

There are 14 residues in the CDR3. Trimming stripped 3 bases from V and 0 bases from J, with 6 bases between. Germline-derived CDR1 and CDR2 are PRHDT and FYEKMQ (reference sequence). A remark on this clone: Its specificity is unknown.

The PCR contained 60 Vbeta and 13 Jbeta primers. Only in-frame clones appear in the TCRdb table, and some are missing; sequencing was by immunoSEQ multiplex PCR. The data hold tens of thousands of clones, with 69% observed a single time. The sample taken for sequencing was PBMCs. The sequence was collected from a man aged 50 to 59 in good health and CMV-seronegative. The chain employs TRBV13 and TRBJ1-3; D gene ambiguous. CDR3 sequence (DNA): TGTGCCAGCAGCTTCGTCCTCTCTGGAAACACCATATATTTT. Amino acid sequence: CASSFVLSGNTIYF.